The rows below give T cell receptor beta chains drawn from one sample of a study of PD-L1 blockade in urothelial cancer. Profiling relied on immunoSEQ multiplex PCR, and the TCRdb table lists in-frame clones only, not all of them. The sample carries tens of thousands of clones, roughly 78% recorded once. Material: PBMCs, obtained around atezolizumab (anti-PD-L1) treatment. The origin of the receptors is a man in his 70s with urothelial cancer. Both conserved end residues are part of each CDR3. Each record gives: V gene, J gene, CDR3 protein.

v_call: TRBV4-1
j_call: TRBJ1-2
cdr3_aa: CASSHPGTGDYGYTF

v_call: TRBV11-3
j_call: TRBJ2-3
cdr3_aa: CASSLLATDTQYF

v_call: TRBV19
j_call: TRBJ2-5
cdr3_aa: CASSPRPSLLAGIKETQYF

v_call: TRBV7-9
j_call: TRBJ1-3
cdr3_aa: CASSNPSLSSGNTIYF

v_call: TRBV7-2
j_call: TRBJ2-7
cdr3_aa: CASSLQAGSRNEQYF

v_call: TRBV28
j_call: TRBJ2-3
cdr3_aa: CASSPLSSGTQYF

v_call: TRBV5-6
j_call: TRBJ1-2
cdr3_aa: CASSSLGGQSNYGYTF

v_call: TRBV7-3
j_call: TRBJ2-2
cdr3_aa: CASSLNSLANTGELFF

v_call: TRBV13
j_call: TRBJ1-4
cdr3_aa: CASSPLTGGNEKLFF

v_call: TRBV9
j_call: TRBJ2-7
cdr3_aa: CASSVAAGVQYEQYF

v_call: TRBV7-2
j_call: TRBJ2-1
cdr3_aa: CASSLAENEQFF

v_call: TRBV14
j_call: TRBJ2-5
cdr3_aa: CASSQFGSGQETQYF

v_call: TRBV27
j_call: TRBJ2-2
cdr3_aa: CASGGTGTGELFF

v_call: TRBV9
j_call: TRBJ2-7
cdr3_aa: CASSGGQGGAYEQYF

v_call: TRBV12-1
j_call: TRBJ1-5
cdr3_aa: CASSQRRGGKGNQPQHF

v_call: TRBV7-2
j_call: TRBJ1-5
cdr3_aa: CASSTQGGQPQHF

v_call: TRBV5-1
j_call: TRBJ2-1
cdr3_aa: CASSLPRDYYNEQFF

v_call: TRBV6-6
j_call: TRBJ2-7
cdr3_aa: CASSGPGQGYEQYF

v_call: TRBV6-5
j_call: TRBJ1-1
cdr3_aa: CASRRQSFEAFF

v_call: TRBV6-1
j_call: TRBJ1-5
cdr3_aa: CASSESGFSNQPQHF

v_call: TRBV7-2
j_call: TRBJ2-7
cdr3_aa: CASSLLSGRSYEQYF

v_call: TRBV7-2
j_call: TRBJ2-3
cdr3_aa: CASSSNAGGGTDTQYF

v_call: TRBV28
j_call: TRBJ2-7
cdr3_aa: CASLGNGRSYEQYF

v_call: TRBV7-2
j_call: TRBJ2-1
cdr3_aa: CASRLAYGSYNEQFF

v_call: TRBV9
j_call: TRBJ1-2
cdr3_aa: CASSSSGPGTVIGYGYTF

v_call: TRBV5-6
j_call: TRBJ1-2
cdr3_aa: CASSHWDRDYGYTF

v_call: TRBV6-1
j_call: TRBJ1-5
cdr3_aa: CASSYPLQPQHF

v_call: TRBV7-8
j_call: TRBJ1-2
cdr3_aa: CASSLNLQGRDGYTF

v_call: TRBV21-1
j_call: TRBJ2-5
cdr3_aa: CASRAVVVGTLTCQETQYF

v_call: TRBV11-3
j_call: TRBJ2-3
cdr3_aa: CASSLRSSTDTQYF

v_call: TRBV19
j_call: TRBJ2-6
cdr3_aa: CASDSGAGANVLTF

v_call: TRBV9
j_call: TRBJ2-5
cdr3_aa: CASSVEGGWETQYF

v_call: TRBV2
j_call: TRBJ1-5
cdr3_aa: CASSEALGTQPQHF

v_call: TRBV30
j_call: TRBJ1-6
cdr3_aa: CAWTIGGVGSPLHF

v_call: TRBV14
j_call: TRBJ1-4
cdr3_aa: CASSRQVWEKLFF

v_call: TRBV19
j_call: TRBJ1-1
cdr3_aa: CASSNSPTEAFF

v_call: TRBV15
j_call: TRBJ1-3
cdr3_aa: CATSRDGGAGNTIYF

v_call: TRBV7-2
j_call: TRBJ2-7
cdr3_aa: CASSPRTGGVYEQYF

v_call: TRBV14
j_call: TRBJ1-1
cdr3_aa: CASSQEMATEAFF

v_call: TRBV5-1
j_call: TRBJ2-2
cdr3_aa: CASSFRVPNTGELFF

v_call: TRBV5-1
j_call: TRBJ1-1
cdr3_aa: CASGLGHEGGSTEAFF

v_call: TRBV29-1
j_call: TRBJ2-3
cdr3_aa: CSVDPRSVTSTDTQYF

v_call: TRBV4-2
j_call: TRBJ2-3
cdr3_aa: CASSQDLGGGTQGRTSQYF

v_call: TRBV10-3
j_call: TRBJ2-7
cdr3_aa: CAIASGGKTYEQYF

v_call: TRBV6-6
j_call: TRBJ1-4
cdr3_aa: CASTLGQGTEKLFF

v_call: TRBV5-1
j_call: TRBJ2-7
cdr3_aa: CASSRIQGPYEQYF

v_call: TRBV7-8
j_call: TRBJ2-1
cdr3_aa: CASSLDDRDEQFF

v_call: TRBV5-4
j_call: TRBJ1-1
cdr3_aa: CASSLSLDRVATEAFF

v_call: TRBV11-3
j_call: TRBJ2-7
cdr3_aa: CASSPRQGSYEQYF

v_call: TRBV18
j_call: TRBJ1-1
cdr3_aa: CASSPRQGSSEAFF

v_call: TRBV7-9
j_call: TRBJ1-1
cdr3_aa: CASSRRQGQDEAFF

v_call: TRBV30
j_call: TRBJ1-1
cdr3_aa: CAWSPDRRGPTFF

v_call: TRBV4-3
j_call: TRBJ1-3
cdr3_aa: CASSQDLARRFSGNTIYF

v_call: TRBV19
j_call: TRBJ2-7
cdr3_aa: CASSSMPRDRAYEQYF